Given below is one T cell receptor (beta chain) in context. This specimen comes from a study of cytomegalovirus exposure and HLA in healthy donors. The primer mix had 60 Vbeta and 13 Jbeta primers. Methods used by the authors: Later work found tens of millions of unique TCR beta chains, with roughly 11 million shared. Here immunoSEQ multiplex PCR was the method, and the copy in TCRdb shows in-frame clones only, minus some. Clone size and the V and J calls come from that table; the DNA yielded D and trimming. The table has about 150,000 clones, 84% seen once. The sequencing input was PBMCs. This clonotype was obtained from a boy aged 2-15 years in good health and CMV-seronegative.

The CDR3 here is CASSISGLITEAFF. The CDR3 region has the DNA TGTGCCAGTAGTATCTCAGGTTTAATCACTGAAGCTTTCTTT. This chain uses TRBV19 with TRBJ1-1; D gene unclear. V was trimmed by 3 bases and J by 4 bases, leaving 12 bases between them. The CDR3 runs to 14 residues. Looked up from germline, CDR1 is LNHDA and CDR2 is SQIVND (reference sequence). The complete variable domain, with remaining parts taken from reference TRBV19 and TRBJ1-1, reads DGGITQSPKYLFRKEGQNVTLSCEQNLNHDAMYWYRQDPGQGLRLIYYSQIVNDFQKGDIAEGYSVSREKKESFPLTVTSAQKNPTAFYLCASSISGLITEAFFGQGTRLTVV.